This T cell receptor beta chain originates from a study of blood T cells in healthy people across ages. The table lists this clonotype with a few counts. What it binds is unknown. Germline V gives CDR1 MNHEY, CDR2 SVGAGI. The CDR3 covers 15 residues. V lost 8 bases and J lost 10, with 25 bases in between. For the second PCR, which ran for roughly 7 to 11 cycles, a sample-barcoded 5' primer and a J-beta primer mix were used. Via MiXCR, TCRdb re-called the 5' RACE reads, giving one row per CDR3 protein. The table includes about 1 million distinct CDR3 sequences, under 30% detected once. Study conclusions and caveats: Strong correlation linked observed beta diversity and percent naive T cells.

This sample was shared with a second study, whose subject was T cells of mothers and their children. That report notes: No T cell clones of persistent microchimeric origin were detected.

This TCR came from a girl aged 2-10 years in good health. The chain carries TRBV6-5 and TRBJ2-3, with a possible D match to TRBD2 (6 bases). The material sequenced was blood. As DNA, the CDR3 is TGTGCCAGCGGTAGGACCGCCCAGCGGTGGAGGGCGCAGTATTTT. Its protein product is CASGRTAQRWRAQYF.